This T cell receptor (beta chain) was identified during a study of CD8+CD57+ T cells in acquired aplastic anemia. Study-wide results and limits: Shared by patients and controls, 25 to 35 CD8+ CDR3s were abundant in patients.

Using genomic DNA as the template, TCR beta VDJ and CDR3 profiling was carried out. In TCRdb, the reads were re-called with MiXCR into one record per CDR3 protein. The sample records 350,000 to 450,000 distinct CDR3 sequences, around 68% being singletons. This clonotype occurred many times. The antigen remains unidentified. What was sequenced was sorted CD4+, CD8+, or CD8+CD57+ T cells (not recorded which) from PBMCs. The receptor's source is a human donor in good health, serving as a control.

The CDR3 nucleotides are TGTGCCAGCAGCCCGCAGGGTTTCCTTGATCAGCCCCAGCATTTT. This gives the protein CASSPQGFLDQPQHF. The rearrangement uses TRBV11-2 and TRBJ1-5, with D possibly matching TRBD1 (5 bases). Per the germline V gene, CDR1 is SGHAT and CDR2 is FQNNGV. CDR3 length: 15 residues. V lost 5 bases, J lost 5 bases, and 16 bases lay in between.